Below are 32 T cell receptor beta chains sequenced from a single sample in a study of post-analysis software for immune sequencing data. General study findings and limits: Patients carried a handful of TRBV segments more frequently than controls did, and TRBV5-6, TRBV5-1 and TRBV20-1 were among them.

Sequencing libraries made from TCR beta cDNA carried unique molecular identifiers. TCRdb redid the calling of the PCR reads with MiXCR, one entry per CDR3 protein. Among 150,000 to 200,000 distinct CDR3 sequences listed, around 28% were seen once. Antigens of these TCRs are unknown. Sequenced input: blood. These receptor sequences come from a girl aged 5 to 17 with multiple sclerosis.

In regard to this clonotype: Since a much larger clone is just one base distant, this may be a read error. V and J are TRBV10-3 and TRBJ2-5; D is ambiguous. Trimming took 6 bases from V and 11 from J, leaving 16 bases between them. Germline V lookup: CDR1 ENHRY, CDR2 SYGVKD. CDR3 size: 12 residues. The CDR3 DNA follows: TGTGCCATCAGCACAGAGTACAATGAGCAGTACTTC. Its translation: CAISTEYNEQYF.

As concerns this clonotype: This may arise from a read error, as a much more abundant clone is one base away. The rearrangement links TRBV7-2 to TRBJ2-1; D could derive from TRBD1 or TRBD2 (5 bases each). V shed 1 base and J shed 9 bases, with 16 bases lying between them. The length of the CDR3 is 15 residues. Germline lookup yields CDR1 SGHTA and CDR2 FQGNSA. Here the CDR3 reads CASSLGGTSRTEQFF. The CDR3 coding sequence is TGTGCCAGCAGCTTAGGGGGGACCTCCCGCACTGAGCAGTTCTTC.

The rearrangement links TRBV2 to TRBJ2-3; D is tentatively TRBD1 or TRBD2 (5 bases each). Germline lookup yields CDR1 SNHLY and CDR2 FYNNEI. V lost 5 bases, J lost 5 bases, and 14 bases lay in between. There are 14 residues in the CDR3. The CDR3 bases are TGTGCCAGCAGTCGGGACCTTGGGGTAGATACGCAGTATTTT. This encodes CASSRDLGVDTQYF. Looking up the rest from reference TRBV2 and TRBJ2-3 gives the full variable domain: EPEVTQTPSHQVTQMGQEVILRCVPISNHLYFYWYRQILGQKVEFLVSFYNNEISEKSEIFDDQFSVERPDGSNFTLKIRSTKLEDSAMYFCASSRDLGVDTQYFGPGTRLTVL.

This clonotype showed up many times. The rearrangement joins TRBV7-2 to TRBJ2-1; TRBD2 matches 11 bases. Per the germline V gene, CDR1 is SGHTA and CDR2 is FQGNSA. The junction had 5 bases not matched to a gene; V was cut back by 7 bases and J by 0 bases. CDR3 size: 16 residues. CDR3: CASNSGLAVSYNEQFF. DNA for the CDR3: TGTGCCAGCAACTCGGGACTAGCGGTCTCCTACAATGAGCAGTTCTTC.

The J gene is TRBJ2-2, the V gene TRBV29-1, with D possibly being TRBD1 (6 bases). V lost 4 bases and J lost 1, with 10 bases in between. The CDR3 sequence is 14 residues long. From germline, CDR1 is SQVTM and CDR2 ANQGSEA. CDR3 DNA sequence: TGCAGCGTTGCTAACAGGGTGAACACCGGGGAGCTGTTTTTT. Amino acid sequence: CSVANRVNTGELFF.

J is TRBJ1-6 and V is TRBV27; 7 nucleotides match TRBD1. CDR3 length equals 12 residues. Per germline, CDR1 MNHEY and CDR2 SMNVEV (reference sequence). V shed 7 bases and J 9 bases; nucleotides not matched to a gene: 3. In DNA form, the CDR3 reads TGTGCCAGCAAGGGGGCGAGTTCACCCCTCCACTTT. Translation: CASKGASSPLHF.

This clonotype occurred a few times. This chain links TRBV20-1 with TRBJ2-5; TRBD2 matches 9 bases. J lost 1 base, V lost 2 bases, and 8 bases had no gene match. This CDR3 is built from 16 residues. Germline CDR1 is DFQATT and CDR2 is SNEGSKA (reference sequence). CDR3 protein: CSARRPQTSGQETQYF. The CDR3 region has the DNA TGCAGTGCTAGACGCCCCCAGACTAGCGGCCAAGAGACCCAGTACTTC.

The genes are TRBV5-1 and TRBJ2-7; TRBD2 agrees at 13 bases. The CDR3 is 14 amino acids. Germline V gene data show CDR1 as SGHRS and CDR2 as YFSETQ. The junction had 3 bases not matched to a gene; V was cut back by 4 bases and J by 5 bases. CDR3 bases: TGCGCCAGCAGCATTGGGACTAGCGGGAACGAGCAGTACTTC. Translation: CASSIGTSGNEQYF.

The sample holds a few counts of this clonotype. The gene calls are TRBV10-3 and TRBJ1-1; D remains ambiguous. The CDR3 totals 13 residues. Deletions cut 3 bases from V and 7 bases from J, with 12 bases between. The V gene's germline CDR1 is ENHRY and CDR2 SYGVKD. In DNA, the CDR3 is TGTGCCATCAGTGAAGCCAGATCCTATGAAGCTTTCTTT. Protein: CAISEARSYEAFF.

This clonotype showed up just a few times. The chain combines TRBV7-9 with TRBJ2-2; D unresolved. Germline CDR1 is SEHNR and CDR2 is FQNEAQ (reference sequence). Trimming shortened V by 5 bases and J by 6 bases, and 10 bases separated the two germline ends. This CDR3 region has 13 residues. CDR3 sequence reads: CASSVRLSGELFF. The DNA for the CDR3 is TGTGCCAGCAGCGTTCGGTTATCCGGGGAGCTGTTTTTT.

With regard to this clonotype: A much larger clone lies one base from this, so it may be a read error. The chain links TRBV20-1 to TRBJ2-1; TRBD2 is a possible D gene (6 bases). This CDR3 comprises 16 residues. The V end lost 3 bases, the J end lost 2 bases, and 17 bases lay between the germline ends. Germline assignment: CDR1 DFQATT and CDR2 SNEGSKA (reference sequence). The CDR3 DNA is TGCAGTGCTAGCTTAACCGGGACTCGCCCCTACAATGAGCAGTTCTTC. Translating gives CSASLTGTRPYNEQFF.

The chain combines TRBV20-1 with TRBJ2-7; TRBD2 matches at 7 bases. CDR1 DFQATT and CDR2 SNEGSKA come from the germline V gene (reference sequence). V dropped 1 base and J dropped 6; count of bases not matched to a gene: 12. The CDR3 totals 15 residues. CDR3: CSARGPAGLTREQYF. The CDR3 coding sequence is TGCAGTGCTAGAGGCCCAGCGGGGCTGACTCGCGAGCAGTACTTC.

This clonotype has ten or more counts. The chain links TRBV28 to TRBJ1-1; D perhaps matches TRBD1 (6 bases). Germline V lookup: CDR1 MDHEN, CDR2 SYDVKM. The CDR3 contains 12 residues. V was cut by 5 bases and J by 4 bases, with 8 bases left in between. The CDR3 protein is CASSVGGTEAFF. The CDR3 nucleotides are TGTGCCAGCAGTGTAGGGGGCACTGAAGCTTTCTTT.

In this sample, this clonotype turned up many times. The V call is TRBV6-5, the J call TRBJ2-7; 8 bases agree with TRBD2. The germline V gene has CDR1 MNHEY and CDR2 SVGAGI. The V and J ends lost 5 bases and 6 bases, in that order; junction bases with no gene match: 6. The CDR3 is 13 amino acids. The CDR3 coding sequence is TGTGCCAGCAGTGGGACTAGGTACACCGAGCAGTACTTC. This sequence encodes CASSGTRYTEQYF.

The chain uses TRBV6-5 and TRBJ1-1, with 8 nucleotides matching TRBD1. The germline gives CDR1 MNHEY, CDR2 SVGAGI. The CDR3 has 13 amino acids. Trimming cost V 6 bases and J 7 bases; bases outside gene matches: 7. CDR3 nucleotide sequence: TGTGCCAGCAGCGCCCGACAGGGGAATGAAGCTTTCTTT. Translated, it gives CASSARQGNEAFF.

This clonotype appeared many times. CDR3 amino acids: CASSLLGQETQYF. CDR3 nucleotides: TGCGCCAGCAGCTTGCTGGGCCAAGAGACCCAGTACTTC. J is TRBJ2-5 and V is TRBV5-1; D gene unclear. The CDR3 has 13 residues. Trimming left V 1 base short and J 1 base short, with 5 bases between. The V gene's germline CDR1 is SGHRS and CDR2 YFSETQ.

This clonotype was picked up many times. V is TRBV4-1 and J is TRBJ2-1; 15 nucleotides align to TRBD2. Per the germline V gene, CDR1 is MGHRA and CDR2 is YSYEKL. V dropped 7 bases and J dropped 8; count of bases not matched to a gene: 6. The CDR3 extends over 15 amino acids. The CDR3 DNA sequence: TGCGCCAGCATTACGAGGACTAGCGGGGGGGATGAGCAGTTCTTC. Encoded protein: CASITRTSGGDEQFF.

This clonotype was counted a few times. This chain uses TRBV6-1 with TRBJ1-2; no definite D call. The V and J ends lost 1 base and 5 bases respectively, with 20 bases between them. The CDR3 loop spans 17 amino acids. Germline CDR1 reads MNHNS; CDR2 reads SASEGT. CDR3 DNA sequence: TGTGCCAGCAGTGAAGATCCGCGGCTCGGTGGGAGTTATGGCTACACCTTC. Residues: CASSEDPRLGGSYGYTF.

V gene TRBV20-1 combines with J gene TRBJ2-1; D is ambiguous. Germline V gene lookup returns CDR1 DFQATT and CDR2 SNEGSKA (reference sequence). This CDR3 comprises 13 residues. Trimming pared 3 bases from V and 7 bases from J, leaving 13 bases between. CDR3 DNA sequence: TGCAGTGCTAGGGCCTACCTTGGGAATGAGCAGTTCTTC. This gives the protein CSARAYLGNEQFF.

This clonotype has ten or more counts. This chain uses TRBV4-1 with TRBJ1-2; no firm D call. Trimming took off 0 bases at V and 4 bases at J, with 9 bases between the two ends. Germline-derived CDR1 and CDR2 are MGHRA and YSYEKL. This CDR3 is built from 14 residues. CDR3 nucleotides: TGCGCCAGCAGCCAAGAGACGGGCCGCTATGGCTACACCTTC. Residues: CASSQETGRYGYTF.

This clonotype turned up a few times. Given a much more abundant clone one base away, this may be a read error. V usage is TRBV10-2 and J usage is TRBJ2-1, with 13 bases aligning to TRBD2. CDR1 and CDR2 (germline): WSHSY, SAAADI. This CDR3 is built from 15 residues. After removal of 0 bases from V and 7 bases from J, the junction contained 0 bases not matched to a gene. The CDR3 region is CASSESGLAGNEQFF. CDR3 bases: TGCGCCAGCAGTGAGTCGGGACTAGCGGGGAATGAGCAGTTCTTC.

This clonotype has ten or more counts. The chain combines TRBV7-2 with TRBJ2-7, with a possible D match to TRBD2 (6 bases). Trimming took 8 bases from V and 3 from J, leaving 26 bases between them. Germline V gene data show CDR1 as SGHTA and CDR2 as FQGNSA. CDR3 size: 17 residues. The DNA of the CDR3 is TGTGCCAGCCCATGGAAGGGCCTTGGAGGGAGTAGCTACGAGCAGTACTTC. Its translation is CASPWKGLGGSSYEQYF.

This clonotype was detected only a few times. This chain joins TRBV3-1 and TRBJ1-2; D may be TRBD1 (5 bases). Germline assignment: CDR1 LGHDT and CDR2 YNNKEL (reference sequence). CDR3 length: 15 residues. V lost 4 bases, J lost 5 bases, and 17 bases lay in between. The CDR3 loop reads CASSRPGRDLYGYTF. CDR3 DNA sequence: TGTGCCAGCAGCCGCCCGGGGAGGGACCTGTATGGCTACACCTTC.

This clonotype was recorded at least ten times. The chain carries TRBV30 and TRBJ1-2, with D uncertain. The ends were cut back, 1 base at V and 8 bases at J, with 11 bases in the middle. CDR3 size: 12 residues. Germline V gene sequence: CDR1 GTSNPN, CDR2 SVGIG (reference sequence). As DNA, the CDR3 is TGTGCCTGGAGTGAATTGGGGTTAGGCTACACCTTC. Translated: CAWSELGLGYTF.

This clonotype was recorded a few times. The V and J genes are TRBV7-9 and TRBJ1-1; no firm D call. Trimming stripped 9 bases from V and 1 base from J, with 21 bases between. This CDR3 has 16 residues. The germline V gene has CDR1 SEHNR and CDR2 FQNEAQ (reference sequence). CDR3 in DNA: TGTGCCAGTCGACCCCTCGGCGCGAACGAGAACACTGAAGCTTTCTTT. Amino acids: CASRPLGANENTEAFF.

The genes are TRBV7-9 and TRBJ2-3; D not resolved. The ends were cut back, 10 bases at V and 2 bases at J, with 16 bases in the middle. This CDR3 has 14 residues. Germline values: CDR1 SEHNR, CDR2 FQNEAQ (reference sequence). The chain's CDR3 is CANIPIISTDTQYF. The CDR3 DNA follows: TGTGCCAACATCCCTATAATCTCCACAGATACGCAGTATTTT.

This clonotype was detected only a few times. V usage is TRBV5-1 and J usage is TRBJ1-1; no firm D call. Per germline, CDR1 SGHRS and CDR2 YFSETQ. Trimming removed 1 base from V and 1 base from J, with 5 bases in between. The CDR3 sequence is 13 residues long. The CDR3 reads CASSLFENTEAFF. Here the CDR3 DNA reads TGCGCCAGCAGCTTGTTTGAGAACACTGAAGCTTTCTTT.

The chain joins TRBV18 to TRBJ1-4, with 7 positions matching TRBD1. Germline CDR1 and CDR2: KGHSH and LQKENI. The junction had 4 bases not matched to a gene; V was cut back by 4 bases and J by 5 bases. The length of the CDR3 is 14 residues. CDR3 in DNA: TGTGCCAGCTCACGGGACAGTAACAATGAAAAACTGTTTTTT. This sequence encodes CASSRDSNNEKLFF.

The rearrangement uses TRBV27 and TRBJ1-5, with no clear D. Trimming left V 2 bases short and J 2 bases short, with 10 bases between. Germline V lookup: CDR1 MNHEY, CDR2 SMNVEV (reference sequence). This CDR3 contains 15 residues. CDR3 DNA sequence: TGTGCCAGCAGTTTAACAAGGACCGGCAATCAGCCCCAGCATTTT. Protein product: CASSLTRTGNQPQHF.

A word on this clonotype: Sequence at one end of the junction differs from germline and may be a read error. This chain uses TRBV20-1 with TRBJ2-7, with unresolved D. Germline V lookup: CDR1 DFQATT, CDR2 SNEGSKA (reference sequence). This CDR3 contains 12 residues. CDR3 nucleotide sequence: TGCAGTGCGAGAGAGGACGGCCACGAGCAGTACTTC. It specifies CSAREDGHEQYF.

This clonotype was counted at least ten times. The V gene is TRBV5-1, the J gene TRBJ2-7, with a weak D call TRBD1 (5 bases). There are 15 residues in the CDR3. Trimming removed 4 bases at V and 3 bases at J, with 17 bases between. From germline, CDR1 is SGHRS and CDR2 YFSETQ. The CDR3 DNA reads TGCGCCAGCAGCGGGGCAGGGATAGGGGACTACGAGCAGTACTTC. Encoded protein: CASSGAGIGDYEQYF.

This clonotype has only a few counts. The CDR3 region has the DNA TGCAGCGGGGACAGGGGCACTGAAGCTTTCTTT. Protein: CSGDRGTEAFF. The gene calls are TRBV29-1 and TRBJ1-1, with 10 bases matching TRBD1. The CDR3 spans 11 residues. The V gene end was trimmed by 7 bases and the J gene end by 4 bases; junction bases not matched to a gene: 0. From germline, CDR1 is SQVTM and CDR2 ANQGSEA. The variable domain in full, with the rest retrieved from reference TRBV29-1 and TRBJ1-1, is SAVISQKPSRDICQRGTSLTIQCQVDSQVTMMFWYRQQPGQSLTLIATANQGSEATYESGFVIDKFPISRPNLTFSTLTVSNMSPEDSSIYLCSGDRGTEAFFGQGTRLTVV.